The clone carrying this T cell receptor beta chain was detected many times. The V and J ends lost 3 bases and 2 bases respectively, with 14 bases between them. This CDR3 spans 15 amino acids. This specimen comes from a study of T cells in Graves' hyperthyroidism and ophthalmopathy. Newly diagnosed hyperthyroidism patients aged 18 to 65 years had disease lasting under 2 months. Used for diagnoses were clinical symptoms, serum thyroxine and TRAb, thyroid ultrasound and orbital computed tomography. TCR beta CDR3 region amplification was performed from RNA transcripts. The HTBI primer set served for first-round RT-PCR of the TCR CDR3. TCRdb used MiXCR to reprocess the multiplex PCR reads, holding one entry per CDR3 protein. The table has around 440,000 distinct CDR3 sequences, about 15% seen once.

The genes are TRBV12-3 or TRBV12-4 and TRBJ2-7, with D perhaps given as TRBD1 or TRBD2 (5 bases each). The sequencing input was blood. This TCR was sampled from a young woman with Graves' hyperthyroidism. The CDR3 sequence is CASSFRGVRPYEQYF. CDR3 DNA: TGTGCCAGCAGTTTCCGAGGGGTGAGACCCTACGAGCAGTACTTC.